What follows are 24 T cell receptor beta chains derived from one specimen sequenced in a study of blood T cell repertoires in COVID-19 (TCRdb year 2020). The protocol used for the library was the immunoSEQ multiplex PCR assay. TCRdb took this table from immuneACCESS and kept in-frame rearrangements with V and J called. Such tables lack part of the clones; where checked against another copy, unresolved V genes explain under half of the gap, and the rest is unexplained. The sample data list 200,000 to 250,000 clones, and over 75% of these were observed just once. About 9.9% of the sample rests with the top ten. Sequencing was performed on peripheral blood. Receptors were obtained from a man aged 45 to 65 with COVID-19, enrolled during active disease.

The chain couples TRBV18 to TRBJ1-2, with 10 bases that match TRBD1. Germline CDR1 and CDR2: KGHSH and LQKENI. The V gene end was trimmed by 3 bases and the J gene end by 2 bases; junction bases not matched to a gene: 3. The CDR3 totals 15 residues. The CDR3 is CASSPGTGENYGYTF. In DNA, the CDR3 is TGTGCCAGCTCACCCGGGACAGGGGAAAACTATGGCTACACCTTC.

This chain connects TRBV6-1 to TRBJ1-4; tentative D call: TRBD1 (5 bases). The germline V gene encodes CDR1 MNHNS and CDR2 SASEGT. V lost 0 bases to trimming and J lost 8 bases, with 16 bases between them. This CDR3 region has 16 residues. CDR3 amino acids: CASSEAGVKRNEKLFF. The CDR3 coding sequence is TGTGCCAGCAGTGAAGCAGGGGTTAAGAGGAACGAAAAACTGTTTTTT.

The V and J genes are TRBV5-4 and TRBJ1-6; D perhaps matches TRBD1 (6 bases). Germline CDR1 SGHNT, CDR2 YYREEE (reference sequence). Trimming cost V 0 bases and J 9 bases, with 13 bases left between them. The CDR3 consists of 15 residues. CDR3 DNA sequence: TGTGCCAGCAGCTTGGGGGTTAGGGACACTTCACCCCTCCACTTT. This encodes CASSLGVRDTSPLHF.

V gene TRBV6-2 or TRBV6-3 combines with J gene TRBJ2-7; D call uncertain. CDR3 size: 12 residues. Trimming removed 8 bases from V and 0 bases from J, with 8 bases in between. Looked up from germline, CDR1 is MNHEY and CDR2 is SVGEGT. The CDR3 DNA reads as TGTGCCAGCGGCCCGAGCTCCTACGAGCAGTACTTC. It codes for CASGPSSYEQYF.

The chain recombines TRBV7-9 with TRBJ2-7, with TRBD2 identical over 7 bases. Germline V lookup: CDR1 SEHNR, CDR2 FQNEAQ (reference sequence). V shed 3 bases and J 7 bases; nucleotides not matched to a gene: 3. The CDR3 totals 12 residues. For the CDR3, the DNA is TGTGCCAGCAGCTTCTCCGGGAGGGAGCAGTACTTC. The encoded protein is CASSFSGREQYF.

V gene TRBV6-1 combines with J gene TRBJ1-5; TRBD1 agrees at 8 bases. The germline gives CDR1 MNHNS, CDR2 SASEGT. This CDR3 contains 17 residues. With V trimmed by 4 bases and J by 1 base, 9 bases remained unmatched. CDR3 protein: CASSATPQGASNQPQHF. The CDR3 nucleotides are TGTGCCAGCAGTGCCACACCCCAGGGGGCAAGCAATCAGCCCCAGCATTTT.

The gene calls are TRBV6-2 or TRBV6-3 and TRBJ2-2; D is possibly TRBD2 (6 bases). The CDR3 consists of 15 residues. V was cut by 6 bases and J by 4 bases, with 15 bases left in between. The germline V gene has CDR1 MNHEY and CDR2 SVGEGT. The CDR3 reads CASSQVAGFTGELFF. The DNA for the CDR3 is TGTGCCAGCAGCCAGGTTGCGGGATTCACCGGGGAGCTGTTTTTT.

The J gene is TRBJ2-3, the V gene TRBV7-2; 11 bases are shared with TRBD2. The CDR3 has 16 residues. J gave up 4 bases and V 4 bases, and 7 bases lay outside the gene matches. Per germline, CDR1 SGHTA and CDR2 FQGNSA. The CDR3 is CASSSQGLAEADTQYF. CDR3 coding DNA: TGTGCCAGCAGCTCACAGGGACTAGCGGAGGCAGATACGCAGTATTTT.

For this clone: A read error may be the cause here, since a much bigger clone is one base away. Other DNA sequences in the same sample also yield this CDR3. V is TRBV27 and J is TRBJ2-1; 10 positions match TRBD2. The CDR3 covers 15 residues. Germline CDR1 MNHEY, CDR2 SMNVEV (reference sequence). J gave up 2 bases and V 6 bases, and 4 bases lay outside the gene matches. The CDR3 here is CASSQTSGAYNEQFF. The DNA of the CDR3 is TGTGCCAGCAGCCAAACTAGCGGGGCCTACAATGAGCAGTTCTTC.

The chain uses TRBV7-9 and TRBJ2-7; D not certain. The CDR3 is made up of 12 amino acids. Trimming stripped 2 bases from V and 4 bases from J, with 6 bases between. Germline V gives CDR1 SEHNR, CDR2 FQNEAQ (reference sequence). The CDR3 loop is CASSLLEYEQYF. The CDR3 coding sequence is TGTGCCAGCAGCTTATTAGAGTACGAGCAGTACTTC.

This sequence joins TRBV7-3 and TRBJ1-6; 7 positions match TRBD1. The J segment lost 8 bases and the V segment lost 6 bases, leaving 4 bases of the junction unmatched. Germline loops: CDR1 SGHTA, CDR2 FQGTGA. The CDR3 is 13 residues long. The DNA for the CDR3 is TGTGCCAGCAGTACTACAGGGGATTCACCCCTCCACTTT. Protein product: CASSTTGDSPLHF.

This clone has just one count. The rearrangement links TRBV7-9 to TRBJ2-3; a weak D match, TRBD2 (6 bases). The CDR3 extends over 15 amino acids. Germline V gene sequence: CDR1 SEHNR, CDR2 FQNEAQ (reference sequence). V was pared by 4 bases and J by 2 bases, with 13 bases between. The DNA of the CDR3 is TGTGCCAGCAGCTACGGGACTCGGCTCACAGATACGCAGTATTTT. As protein: CASSYGTRLTDTQYF.

V and J are TRBV14 and TRBJ2-5; D perhaps matches TRBD2 (5 bases). The CDR3 contains 11 residues. Germline-derived CDR1 and CDR2 are SGHDN and FVKESK. The V end lost 4 bases, the J end lost 5 bases, and 5 bases lay between the germline ends. The CDR3 loop reads CASSPGETQYF. As DNA, the CDR3 is TGTGCCAGCAGCCCGGGGGAGACCCAGTACTTC.

The genes are TRBV7-2 and TRBJ2-3; D is perhaps TRBD2 (7 bases). Deletions cut 5 bases from V and 2 bases from J, with 17 bases between. The CDR3 length is 16 residues. Germline loops: CDR1 SGHTA, CDR2 FQGNSA. In DNA, the CDR3 is TGTGCCAGCAGCCCCCATCTTCGGGGGGCCACAGATACGCAGTATTTT. Its protein product is CASSPHLRGATDTQYF.

The genes are TRBV18 and TRBJ1-2, with D possibly being TRBD1 (5 bases). The germline gives CDR1 KGHSH, CDR2 LQKENI. V lost 3 bases and J 8 bases, leaving 13 bases between the germline ends. This CDR3 comprises 13 residues. CDR3 sequence (DNA): TGTGCCAGCTCACCCCCAGGGTCCGGCGGCTACACCTTC. Translated: CASSPPGSGGYTF.

In this sample, this clone turned up a few times. The chain carries TRBV7-9 and TRBJ2-1; 9 positions match TRBD2. The V and J ends lost 5 bases and 0 bases, in that order; junction bases with no gene match: 2. The CDR3 is made up of 15 amino acids. Germline CDR1 and CDR2: SEHNR and FQNEAQ (reference sequence). Here the CDR3 DNA reads TGTGCCAGCAGCCTACTAGCGGGCTCCTACAATGAGCAGTTCTTC. It is translated as CASSLLAGSYNEQFF.

The CDR3 loop reads CASRDASGSNTGELFF. CDR3 sequence (DNA): TGTGCCAGCAGAGACGCTAGCGGGAGTAACACCGGGGAGCTGTTTTTT. The chain recombines TRBV6-6 with TRBJ2-2; 10 bases agree with TRBD2. Germline lookup yields CDR1 MNHNY and CDR2 SVGAGI (reference sequence). Losses at the gene ends were 6 bases for V and 2 bases for J; bases not matched to a gene: 6. The CDR3 is 16 residues long.

This clone turned up a few times. V and J are TRBV11-2 and TRBJ2-5; D possibly corresponds to TRBD2 (6 bases). The germline V and J ends were trimmed by 6 bases and 3 bases, with 8 bases remaining between them. The CDR3 sequence is 12 residues long. CDR1 and CDR2 from the germline V gene are SGHAT and FQNNGV. The CDR3: CASRPSEETQYF. CDR3 DNA sequence: TGTGCCAGCAGACCTAGCGAAGAGACCCAGTACTTC.

V and J are TRBV10-3 and TRBJ2-3; 13 bases align to TRBD2. There are 16 residues in the CDR3. V was clipped by 6 bases and J by 2 bases; unmatched bases: 5. Germline-derived CDR1 and CDR2 are ENHRY and SYGVKD. The CDR3 nucleotides are TGTGCCATCAGCGGACTAGCGGGGGTAAACACAGATACGCAGTATTTT. It specifies CAISGLAGVNTDTQYF.

The chain recombines TRBV7-8 with TRBJ2-7; possible D gene TRBD1, 6 bases. The CDR3 length is 16 residues. In germline, CDR1 is SGHVS, CDR2 FQNEAQ. Trimming pared 4 bases from V and 3 bases from J, leaving 19 bases between. CDR3 amino acids: CASSSISPGAIYEQYF. The CDR3 DNA reads as TGTGCCAGCAGCTCCATTTCCCCAGGGGCTATCTACGAGCAGTACTTC.

This rearrangement joins TRBV5-4 to TRBJ1-5; TRBD1 agrees at 7 bases. Germline trimming cut 0 bases from V and 4 bases from J; bases unmatched to any gene: 1. The CDR3 has 14 amino acids. From germline, CDR1 is SGHNT and CDR2 YYREEE (reference sequence). This CDR3 is CASSLGTGNQPQHF. CDR3 sequence (DNA): TGTGCCAGCAGCTTGGGGACAGGTAATCAGCCCCAGCATTTT.

CDR3 in DNA: TGTGCCAGCAGCTTTTCTAGCGGGGGGGAGCTCACAGATACGCAGTATTTT. Translated, it gives CASSFSSGGELTDTQYF. The V gene is TRBV5-6, the J gene TRBJ2-3, with 12 nucleotides matching TRBD2. The V gene end was trimmed by 2 bases and the J gene end by 2 bases; junction bases not matched to a gene: 6. From germline, CDR1 is SGHDT and CDR2 YYEEEE. This CDR3 spans 17 amino acids.

This clone has only one observation. The chain joins TRBV19 to TRBJ2-1; maybe TRBD1 (6 bases). The CDR3 length is 19 residues. Germline CDR1 and CDR2: LNHDA and SQIVND (reference sequence). Trimming removed 6 bases from V and 3 bases from J, with 27 bases in between. The CDR3 sequence is CASSIPEAITGTYYNEQFF. DNA of the CDR3: TGTGCCAGTAGCATACCAGAAGCCATTACAGGGACCTACTACAATGAGCAGTTCTTC.

The chain joins TRBV9 to TRBJ1-6; 8 nucleotides align to TRBD1. With V trimmed by 2 bases and J by 10 bases, 14 bases remained unmatched. The CDR3 has 17 amino acids. Germline lookup yields CDR1 SGDLS and CDR2 YYNGEE. The CDR3 loop is CASSVSGQGRMESPLHF. The CDR3 nucleotides are TGTGCCAGCAGCGTTAGCGGACAGGGAAGAATGGAGTCACCCCTCCACTTT.